A single sample gave rise to the 7 T cell receptor beta chains below, sequenced in a study of cytomegalovirus exposure and HLA in healthy donors. The PCR contained 60 Vbeta and 13 Jbeta primers. Some clones are missing from TCRdb's copy, which holds only in-frame ones; the method was immunoSEQ multiplex PCR. The sample contains approximately 220,000 clones, about 77% of which appear only once. Input material: PBMCs. The receptors shown here come from a woman under 40 in good health and CMV-seronegative.

The chain has TRBV7-8 and TRBJ2-1; perhaps TRBD1 as D (6 bases). The V gene's germline CDR1 is SGHVS and CDR2 FQNEAQ. Trimming cost V 4 bases and J 6 bases, with 16 bases left between them. The CDR3 sequence is 15 residues long. The CDR3 sequence: CASSSPDRKGNEQFF. The CDR3 nucleotides are TGTGCCAGCAGCTCCCCCGACAGGAAGGGCAATGAGCAGTTCTTC.

The chain is built from TRBV29-1 and TRBJ1-4; tentative D call: TRBD1 (6 bases). The CDR3 spans 16 residues. From germline, CDR1 is SQVTM and CDR2 ANQGSEA. V shed 6 bases and J shed 7 bases, with 24 bases lying between them. CDR3 nucleotides: TGCAGCGTGATAAACCGAACAGGGACGGATAGTGAAAAACTGTTTTTT. This translates into CSVINRTGTDSEKLFF.

The CDR3 sequence is CASSYEAGRYNEQFF. CDR3 in DNA: TGTGCCAGCAGTTACGAAGCGGGACGGTACAATGAGCAGTTCTTC. The gene calls are TRBV6-6 and TRBJ2-1, with 7 bases fitting TRBD2. Per the germline V gene, CDR1 is MNHNY and CDR2 is SVGAGI (reference sequence). J was trimmed by 4 bases and V by 2 bases; bases with no gene match: 5. This CDR3 region has 15 residues.

The chain carries TRBV5-4 and TRBJ2-3; possible D gene TRBD1, 6 bases. Germline CDR1 and CDR2: SGHNT and YYREEE (reference sequence). Trimming removed 0 bases from V and 5 bases from J, with 7 bases in between. This CDR3 is 13 amino acids long. The CDR3 nucleotides read TGTGCCAGCAGCTTGGACAGGGAAGATACGCAGTATTTT. It is translated as CASSLDREDTQYF. Complete variable domain (other parts from reference TRBV5-4 and TRBJ2-3): ETGVTQSPTHLIKTRGQQVTLRCSSQSGHNTVSWYQQALGQGPQFIFQYYREEENGRGNFPPRFSGLQFPNYSSELNVNALELDDSALYLCASSLDREDTQYFGPGTRLTVL.

The V and J genes are TRBV6-5 and TRBJ1-3; possible D gene TRBD1, 6 bases. Germline CDR1 is MNHEY and CDR2 is SVGAGI. V lost 4 bases to trimming and J lost 0 bases, with 10 bases between them. This CDR3 comprises 15 residues. Here the CDR3 reads CASSFRDNSGNTIYF. Written as DNA, the CDR3 is TGTGCCAGCAGTTTCCGGGACAACTCTGGAAACACCATATATTTT.

V usage is TRBV11-1 and J usage is TRBJ2-7, with 7 bases aligning to TRBD2. V lost 2 bases, J lost 5 bases, and 9 bases stayed unmatched. This CDR3 is built from 15 residues. In germline, CDR1 is SGHAT, CDR2 FQDESV (reference sequence). CDR3 in amino acids: CASSLRQGGSHEQYF. Written as DNA, the CDR3 is TGTGCCAGCAGCTTAAGGCAGGGCGGGAGTCACGAGCAGTACTTC. Supplemented by reference TRBV11-1 and TRBJ2-7, the full variable domain reads EAEVAQSPRYKITEKSQAVAFWCDPISGHATLYWYRQILGQGPELLVQFQDESVVDDSQLPKDRFSAERLKGVDSTLKIQPAELGDSAMYLCASSLRQGGSHEQYFGPGTRLTVT.

This clone appeared a few times. This rearrangement joins TRBV11-3 to TRBJ1-4; a possible D gene is TRBD1 (5 bases). V was pared by 5 bases and J by 5 bases, with 12 bases between. Per the germline V gene, CDR1 is SGHNT and CDR2 is YENEEA. The CDR3 is made up of 14 amino acids. As DNA, the CDR3 is TGTGCCAGCAGCCAAGGAAGGGGCAATGAAAAACTGTTTTTT. Encoded protein: CASSQGRGNEKLFF. Drawing the rest from reference TRBV11-3 and TRBJ1-4, the complete variable domain is EAGVVQSPRYKIIEKKQPVAFWCNPISGHNTLYWYLQNLGQGPELLIRYENEEAVDDSQLPKDRFSAERLKGVDSTLKIQPAELGDSAVYLCASSQGRGNEKLFFGSGTQLSVL.